What follows are 18 T cell receptor beta chains derived from one specimen sequenced in a study of shared clonotypes between healthy human individuals. Sequenced by immunoSEQ multiplex PCR; TCRdb stores in-frame clones only, minus some. The sample yields some 550,000 clones, almost 97% seen once. The sample taken for sequencing was naive CD4+ T cells sorted from blood. The subset was: CD45RA+ positively selected. The receptors stem from a woman in her twenties or thirties in good health.

The chain joins TRBV28 to TRBJ2-3, with no clear D. Germline V gene lookup returns CDR1 MDHEN and CDR2 SYDVKM. This CDR3 has 15 residues. Trimming stripped 5 bases from V and 2 bases from J, with 14 bases between. The CDR3 DNA follows: TGTGCCAGCAGTGCGTACCCGTACCACACAGATACGCAGTATTTT. Protein: CASSAYPYHTDTQYF.

The chain carries TRBV5-1 and TRBJ2-2; D uncertain. The ends were cut back, 2 bases at V and 0 bases at J, with 5 bases in the middle. CDR3 length equals 14 residues. Per the germline V gene, CDR1 is SGHRS and CDR2 is YFSETQ. Written as DNA, the CDR3 is TGCGCCAGCAGCTTTCTGTCGAACACCGGGGAGCTGTTTTTT. Translation: CASSFLSNTGELFF.

The gene calls are TRBV9 and TRBJ1-4; D remains unclear. CDR3 length: 15 residues. CDR1 is SGDLS, CDR2 YYNGEE, per germline. The germline V and J ends were trimmed by 3 bases and 0 bases, with 9 bases remaining between them. In DNA form, the CDR3 reads TGTGCCAGCAGCGCGACCGGCGCAACTAATGAAAAACTGTTTTTT. Protein product: CASSATGATNEKLFF.

V and J are TRBV19 and TRBJ2-7; no definite D call. Germline assignment: CDR1 LNHDA and CDR2 SQIVND (reference sequence). Trimming left V 7 bases short and J 3 bases short, with 13 bases between. The CDR3 runs to 13 residues. Written as DNA, the CDR3 is TGTGCCAGTAACCCCAATCCAAGCTACGAGCAGTACTTC. Its translation: CASNPNPSYEQYF.

The chain links TRBV10-2 to TRBJ2-7, with 7 bases identical to TRBD2. J gave up 4 bases and V 5 bases, and 8 bases lay outside the gene matches. The CDR3 has 14 residues. Germline V gene lookup returns CDR1 WSHSY and CDR2 SAAADI. The CDR3 is CASSLASGRYEQYF. As DNA, the CDR3 is TGCGCCAGCAGTCTAGCTAGCGGACGATACGAGCAGTACTTC.

The chain couples TRBV28 to TRBJ1-2; D remains ambiguous. Germline V gives CDR1 MDHEN, CDR2 SYDVKM. This CDR3 is 12 amino acids long. Between the trimmed V and J ends, which lost 4 bases and 4 bases, there was a span of 7 bases. The DNA for the CDR3 is TGTGCCAGCAGTTCCAGAATCTATGGCTACACCTTC. It specifies CASSSRIYGYTF.

Of note for this clone: This sample also contains other DNA sequences that code for the same CDR3. The rearrangement uses TRBV19 and TRBJ2-1; D unclear. Trimming left V 3 bases short and J 0 bases short, with 9 bases between. The CDR3 contains 15 residues. Germline CDR1 LNHDA, CDR2 SQIVND (reference sequence). The chain's CDR3 is CASSIGRSSYNEQFF. As DNA, the CDR3 is TGTGCCAGTAGTATTGGGCGCAGCTCCTACAATGAGCAGTTCTTC.

In this sample, this clone turned up once. J is TRBJ1-1 and V is TRBV6-6, with D perhaps matching TRBD1 (5 bases). CDR1 and CDR2 (germline): MNHNY, SVGAGI (reference sequence). With 6 bases removed from V and 0 bases from J, the gap between germline ends came to 11 bases. The CDR3 length is 14 residues. The CDR3 sequence: CASRTTAMNTEAFF. The CDR3 DNA follows: TGTGCCAGCAGGACGACAGCTATGAACACTGAAGCTTTCTTT.

V is TRBV15 and J is TRBJ2-7; either TRBD1 or TRBD2 may fit D (5 bases each). The V gene lost 1 base and the J gene lost 6 bases, with 10 bases spanning the gap. The CDR3 covers 13 residues. Germline CDR1 and CDR2: LNHNV and YYDKDF (reference sequence). CDR3 amino acids: CATSRVGPSEQYF. In DNA, the CDR3 is TGTGCCACCAGCAGAGTGGGACCCTCCGAGCAGTACTTC.

This clone was seen once. The genes are TRBV28 and TRBJ2-2; 10 bases are shared with TRBD2. The trim removed 7 bases at V and 4 bases at J, leaving 6 bases unmatched. The CDR3 extends over 15 amino acids. Germline values: CDR1 MDHEN, CDR2 SYDVKM. CDR3: CASTLAGAITGELFF. The CDR3 DNA reads as TGTGCCAGCACCCTAGCGGGAGCTATCACCGGGGAGCTGTTTTTT.

V and J are TRBV5-4 and TRBJ2-7, with TRBD2 matching 12 bases. V dropped 9 bases and J dropped 3; count of bases not matched to a gene: 4. The CDR3 totals 13 residues. Looked up from germline, CDR1 is SGHNT and CDR2 is YYREEE (reference sequence). The CDR3 loop reads CATGLAGIYEQYF. Written as DNA, the CDR3 is TGTGCCACCGGACTAGCGGGAATCTACGAGCAGTACTTC.

The chain employs TRBV29-1 and TRBJ2-5, with 8 bases that match TRBD2. CDR3 length: 10 residues. CDR1 and CDR2 (germline): SQVTM, ANQGSEA. Losses at the gene ends were 8 bases for V and 4 bases for J; bases not matched to a gene: 0. The CDR3: CSLAGETQYF. CDR3 in DNA: TGCAGCCTAGCGGGAGAGACCCAGTACTTC.

The genes are TRBV5-1 and TRBJ2-3; possibly TRBD1 or TRBD2 for D (6 bases each). Germline CDR1 is SGHRS and CDR2 is YFSETQ. CDR3 length equals 16 residues. V lost 2 bases and J lost 2, with 15 bases in between. The CDR3 spells CASSFSSGAHTDTQYF. CDR3 in DNA: TGCGCCAGCAGCTTTAGTTCGGGGGCGCACACAGATACGCAGTATTTT.

This chain connects TRBV7-2 to TRBJ2-7; unclear D gene. V lost 0 bases to trimming and J lost 3 bases, with 6 bases between them. This CDR3 has 13 amino acids. Per germline, CDR1 SGHTA and CDR2 FQGNSA. The CDR3 protein is CASSLAGIYEQYF. The CDR3 DNA reads TGTGCCAGCAGCTTAGCGGGAATCTACGAGCAGTACTTC.

This clone is a singleton in its sample. V usage is TRBV9 and J usage is TRBJ2-3; 9 bases map to TRBD2. V was pared by 0 bases and J by 3 bases, with 5 bases of the junction left unmatched. Germline CDR1 SGDLS, CDR2 YYNGEE. This CDR3 is built from 16 residues. The CDR3 sequence: CASSVDSGSRTDTQYF. CDR3 bases: TGTGCCAGCAGCGTAGATAGCGGGAGTAGGACAGATACGCAGTATTTT.

This chain links TRBV6-5 with TRBJ2-1; the D gene is possibly TRBD2 (5 bases). This CDR3 is built from 14 residues. V was clipped by 0 bases and J by 9 bases, with 12 bases between them. The germline gives CDR1 MNHEY, CDR2 SVGAGI. This chain's CDR3 is CASSYSMTIPEQFF. The DNA for the CDR3 is TGTGCCAGCAGTTACTCAATGACTATCCCTGAGCAGTTCTTC.

In this sample, this clone turned up once. The rearrangement joins TRBV5-1 to TRBJ2-7; 10 nucleotides match TRBD2. The V and J ends lost 0 bases and 5 bases, in that order; junction bases with no gene match: 5. The germline V gene encodes CDR1 SGHRS and CDR2 YFSETQ. The CDR3 length is 15 residues. This CDR3 is CASSLGSGRADEQYF. In DNA, the CDR3 is TGCGCCAGCAGCTTGGGAAGCGGGAGGGCCGACGAGCAGTACTTC. The full variable domain, in which reference TRBV5-1 and TRBJ2-7 provide the parts outside the CDR3, is KAGVTQTPRYLIKTRGQQVTLSCSPISGHRSVSWYQQTPGQGLQFLFEYFSETQRNKGNFPGRFSGRQFSNSRSEMNVSTLELGDSALYLCASSLGSGRADEQYFGPGTRLTVT.

The rearrangement joins TRBV18 to TRBJ1-5, with 11 bases identical to TRBD1. Germline V gene lookup returns CDR1 KGHSH and CDR2 LQKENI. J gave up 5 bases and V 6 bases, and 6 bases lay outside the gene matches. The CDR3 spans 15 residues. The CDR3, as DNA: TGTGCCAGCTCCCCCGGGACAGGGGGACATCAGCCCCAGCATTTT. Translated, it gives CASSPGTGGHQPQHF.